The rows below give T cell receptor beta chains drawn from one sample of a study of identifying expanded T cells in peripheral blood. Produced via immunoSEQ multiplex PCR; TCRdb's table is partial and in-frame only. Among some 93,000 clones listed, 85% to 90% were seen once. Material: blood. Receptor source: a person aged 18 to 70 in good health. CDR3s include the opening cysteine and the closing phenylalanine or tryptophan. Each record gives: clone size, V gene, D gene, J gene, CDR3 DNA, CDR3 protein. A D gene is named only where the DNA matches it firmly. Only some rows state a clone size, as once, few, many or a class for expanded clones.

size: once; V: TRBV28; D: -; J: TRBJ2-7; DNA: TGTGCCAGCAGTTCCCCGGGAGTAACTGGCGACGAGCAGTACTTC; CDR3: CASSSPGVTGDEQYF
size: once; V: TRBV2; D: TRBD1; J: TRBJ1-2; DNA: TGTGCCAGCACCCTTGGACAGGCCAGATATGGCTACACCTTC; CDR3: CASTLGQARYGYTF
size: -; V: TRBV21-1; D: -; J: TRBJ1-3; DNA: TGTGCCAGCAGCAAAGGAAGGGCAGCTGGAAACACCATATATTTT; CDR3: CASSKGRAAGNTIYF
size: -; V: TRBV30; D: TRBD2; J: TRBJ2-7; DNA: TGTGCCTGGAGTGTAACGGGGGGGAACGAGCAGTACTTC; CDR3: CAWSVTGGNEQYF
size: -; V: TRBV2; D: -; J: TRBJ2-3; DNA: TGTGCCAGCAAGGTGGGCCCTTCCACAGATACGCAGTATTTT; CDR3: CASKVGPSTDTQYF
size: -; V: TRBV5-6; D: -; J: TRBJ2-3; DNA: TGTGCCAGCAGCTTTTCGACAGATACGCAGTATTTT; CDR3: CASSFSTDTQYF
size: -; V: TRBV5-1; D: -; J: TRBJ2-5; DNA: TGCGCCAGCAGCTTGGATGGGCCAGGGACCCAGTACTTC; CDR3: CASSLDGPGTQYF
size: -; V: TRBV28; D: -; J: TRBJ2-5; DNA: TGTGCCAGCGCCTCCGAGGGCCAGGCAGAGACCCAGTACTTC; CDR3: CASASEGQAETQYF
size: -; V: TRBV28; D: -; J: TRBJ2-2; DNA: TGTGCCAGCAGTTTTCAGAACACCGGGGAGCTGTTTTTT; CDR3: CASSFQNTGELFF
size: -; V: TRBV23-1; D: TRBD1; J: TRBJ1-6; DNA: TGCGCCAGCAGTCAATCGAGACAGGGGGCCCATAATTCACCCCTCCACTTT; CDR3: CASSQSRQGAHNSPLHF